Below, one T cell receptor beta chain is given with its context. What this receptor recognizes is not known. No per-base quality is available; no much larger clone lies one base away. TCRbeta CDR3 regions were amplified from genomic DNA by means of the immunoSEQ Assay, a bias-controlled multiplex PCR. The source study handled its data this way. Nucleated cell counts per sample were estimated from amplification of reference gene primers within the assay. To quantify the absolute abundance of each unique TCRbeta CDR3 rearrangement, sequence reads were collapsed and filtered. For each sample, productive Simpson clonality was calculated as the square root of Simpson's diversity index over productive rearrangements. TCRdb mirrors the immuneACCESS table, restricted to in-frame sequences. Some clones are absent from its copies; in checked studies, under half trace to an unresolved V gene, and the reason for the others is unknown. V and J calls and clone size follow that table, whereas D and trimming were derived from the DNA. This sample has around 30,000 clones in its table, and around nine tenths of those were observed once. The top ten constitute over 10% of the sample.

Each collaborating institution followed its own protocols to collect whole blood in K2EDTA tubes. For TCRbeta analysis, collaborators shipped samples in one of three forms: frozen whole blood, isolated PBMCs, or DNA extracted from either of those sample types. This entry belongs to a study of blood T cell repertoires in COVID-19 (TCRdb year 2020). Regarding the study in general: Samples covering the acute and convalescent phases of COVID-19 were provided by collaborators in the United States, Italy and Spain. The prospective study material was composed of cDNA or gDNA derived from T cells, B-cell-depleted T cells, or PBMCs. Deeply sampled blood TCRbeta repertoires from subjects exposed to, actively infected with, or recovered from COVID-19 were included in the dataset. A freely available public database, intended as a resource for researchers studying the immune response to SARS-CoV-2, is where the repertoires were released. Samples came from the ongoing ImmuneRACE study (first 160 participants) plus 1,254 subjects from 6 global collaborators. Nearly every sample came with metadata listing a de-identified subject ID, COVID-19 status, age in years and sex. Where HLA class I and class II types were available, the types were taken from metadata supplied by the sample provider, not from assay-based typing. Overall results and qualifications from the work: The amount of clinical and demographic metadata varied by source and participant and was provided uncurated.

Sequencing was performed on peripheral blood. The sequence was obtained from a man between 70 and 80 years old with active COVID-19.

CDR3 reads: CASSLARAGANVLTF. The bases read TGTGCCAGCAGCTTAGCGCGGGCCGGGGCCAACGTCCTGACTTTC. This receptor chain uses TRBV7-2 and TRBJ2-6, and TRBD2 may be the D gene, going by 5 matching bases. CDR3 length: 15 amino acids, cysteine to phenylalanine. Only the CDR3 DNA stays, 45 bases, in frame from base 1. In the germline V gene, CDR1 corresponds to SGHTA and CDR2 to FQGNSA. The junction shows trimming of 0 bases on V and 4 bases on J, plus 7 bases between the germline ends.